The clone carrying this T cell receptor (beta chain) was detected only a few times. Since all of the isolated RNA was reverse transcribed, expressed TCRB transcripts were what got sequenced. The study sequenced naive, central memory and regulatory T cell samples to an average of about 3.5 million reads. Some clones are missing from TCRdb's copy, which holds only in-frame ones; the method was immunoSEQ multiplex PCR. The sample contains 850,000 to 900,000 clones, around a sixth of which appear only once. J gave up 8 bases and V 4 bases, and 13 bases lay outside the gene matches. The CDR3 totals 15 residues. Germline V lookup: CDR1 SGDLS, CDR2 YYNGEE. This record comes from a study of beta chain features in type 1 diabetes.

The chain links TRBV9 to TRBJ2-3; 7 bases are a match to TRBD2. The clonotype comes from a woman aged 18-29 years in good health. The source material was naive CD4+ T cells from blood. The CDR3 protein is CASSLVGEGRATQYF. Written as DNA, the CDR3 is TGTGCCAGCAGCCTTGTGGGGGAGGGGAGGGCTACGCAGTATTTT.